Below are 31 T cell receptor beta chains sequenced from a single sample in a study of T cells after yellow fever vaccination. TCRdb reprocessed the 5' RACE reads via MiXCR and lists one record per CDR3 protein. This table holds about 330,000 distinct CDR3 sequences, around 7% found once. Sequences were derived from PBMCs, sampled about 41 days after the first yellow fever vaccination. Receptor source: a man between 18 and 35 years old who received the YFV17D yellow fever vaccine.

The genes are TRBV7-9 and TRBJ1-1; a possible D gene is TRBD1 (6 bases). Germline-derived CDR1 and CDR2 are SEHNR and FQNEAQ (reference sequence). The CDR3 is 13 residues long. Trimming left V 10 bases short and J 7 bases short, with 19 bases between. The CDR3 sequence: CATVFRGLFEAFF. CDR3 DNA sequence: TGTGCCACCGTTTTCAGGGGATTATTTGAAGCTTTCTTT. Filled out from reference TRBV7-9 and TRBJ1-1, the complete variable domain reads DTGVSQNPRHKITKRGQNVTFRCDPISEHNRLYWYRQTLGQGPEFLTYFQNEAQLEKSRLLSDRFSAERPKGSFSTLEIQRTEQGDSAMYLCATVFRGLFEAFFGQGTRLTVV.

The chain links TRBV11-3 to TRBJ2-3, with 13 bases matching TRBD2. Trimming cost V 3 bases and J 4 bases; bases outside gene matches: 4. This CDR3 is built from 16 residues. Germline V gene data show CDR1 as SGHNT and CDR2 as YENEEA. As DNA, the CDR3 is TGTGCCAGCAGCTTCGCCACTAGCGGGGGGGCAGATACGCAGTATTTT. Amino acids: CASSFATSGGADTQYF. Variable domain in full (rest from reference TRBV11-3 and TRBJ2-3): EAGVVQSPRYKIIEKKQPVAFWCNPISGHNTLYWYLQNLGQGPELLIRYENEEAVDDSQLPKDRFSAERLKGVDSTLKIQPAELGDSAVYLCASSFATSGGADTQYFGPGTRLTVL.

This clonotype showed up just a few times. The genes are TRBV20-1 and TRBJ2-2, with TRBD2 as a possible D gene (5 bases). CDR1 and CDR2 from the germline V gene are DFQATT and SNEGSKA (reference sequence). Trimming cost V 5 bases and J 3 bases, with 13 bases left between them. This CDR3 region has 14 residues. CDR3 sequence reads: CSAQRNIDTGELFF. CDR3 in DNA: TGCAGTGCTCAGCGGAATATCGACACCGGGGAGCTGTTTTTT.

The chain employs TRBV5-1 and TRBJ2-4; 8 nucleotides line up with TRBD1. The CDR3 runs 13 residues. V lost 7 bases, J lost 9 bases, and 9 bases stayed unmatched. Looked up from germline, CDR1 is SGHRS and CDR2 is YFSETQ. CDR3 nucleotide sequence: TGCGCCAGCGGTGACAGGGGAAGGAGCATTCAGTACTTC. This gives the protein CASGDRGRSIQYF.

This clonotype has a handful of counts. This chain links TRBV20-1 with TRBJ2-2, with TRBD1 matching 7 bases. The trim removed 6 bases at V and 6 bases at J, leaving 4 bases unmatched. CDR3 length: 12 residues. CDR1 and CDR2 (germline): DFQATT, SNEGSKA (reference sequence). In DNA form, the CDR3 reads TGCAGTGCAAGGGGGCTTGCCGGGGAGCTGTTTTTT. Translating it yields CSARGLAGELFF.

The sample holds a few counts of this clonotype. V usage is TRBV7-8 and J usage is TRBJ1-2; possible D gene TRBD1, 6 bases. In germline, CDR1 is SGHVS, CDR2 FQNEAQ. Trimming removed 6 bases at V and 2 bases at J, with 13 bases between. This CDR3 region has 14 residues. Written as DNA, the CDR3 is TGTGCCAGCAGGGGGGGCAGTGTGAACTATGGCTACACCTTC. It encodes CASRGGSVNYGYTF.

The chain is built from TRBV18 and TRBJ2-3, with 9 bases identical to TRBD2. The CDR3 runs 14 residues. CDR1 is KGHSH, CDR2 LQKENI, per germline. V shed 1 base and J 4 bases; nucleotides not matched to a gene: 0. CDR3 bases: TGTGCCAGCTCACCACTAGCGGGGGCAGATACGCAGTATTTT. It specifies CASSPLAGADTQYF.

This clonotype has more than one count but fewer than ten. The J gene is TRBJ1-5, the V gene TRBV30; possibly TRBD1 for D (6 bases). Germline values: CDR1 GTSNPN, CDR2 SVGIG (reference sequence). The CDR3 contains 14 residues. The V end was cut by 1 base, the J end by 7 bases, with 14 bases between. The CDR3 here is CAWSAVGGDQPQHF. For the CDR3, the DNA is TGTGCCTGGAGTGCGGTAGGGGGAGACCAGCCCCAGCATTTT.

This clonotype was detected only a few times. This sequence joins TRBV4-1 and TRBJ2-2; D is possibly TRBD1 or TRBD2 (5 bases each). Germline CDR1 and CDR2: MGHRA and YSYEKL. The CDR3 is 16 amino acids. Trimming left V 2 bases short and J 6 bases short, with 16 bases between. The DNA of the CDR3 is TGCGCCAGCAGCCAACCCGGGACGAGAAGGGCCGGGGAGCTGTTTTTT. Protein: CASSQPGTRRAGELFF.

The sample holds a few counts of this clonotype. The rearrangement links TRBV6-2 or TRBV6-3 to TRBJ1-5; no clear D. Germline loops: CDR1 MNHEY, CDR2 SVGEGT. The CDR3 spans 14 residues. Trimming cost V 8 bases and J 3 bases, with 14 bases left between them. CDR3 protein: CASGPSLVNQPQHF. CDR3 coding DNA: TGTGCCAGCGGACCGAGCCTGGTCAATCAGCCCCAGCATTTT.

The sample holds a few counts of this clonotype. V gene TRBV6-2 or TRBV6-3 combines with J gene TRBJ2-7; TRBD1 might be the D (5 bases). V was cut by 5 bases and J by 5 bases, with 13 bases left in between. Germline CDR1 and CDR2: MNHEY and SVGEGT. CDR3 size: 13 residues. The CDR3 DNA reads TGTGCCAGCAGTATAAGACAGACCCACGAGCAGTACGTC. Translation gives CASSIRQTHEQYV.

This clonotype was seen a handful of times. The chain combines TRBV25-1 with TRBJ1-4, with D unresolved. Per the germline V gene, CDR1 is MGHDK and CDR2 is SYGVNS. The CDR3 loop spans 12 amino acids. V lost 11 bases and J 8 bases, leaving 15 bases between the germline ends. The CDR3 region is CAVGVGGEKLFF. DNA of the CDR3: TGTGCCGTTGGGGTTGGTGGGGAAAAACTGTTTTTT. Using reference TRBV25-1 and TRBJ1-4 for the parts outside the CDR3, the full variable domain is EADIYQTPRYLVIGTGKKITLECSQTMGHDKMYWYQQDPGMELHLIHYSYGVNSTEKGDLSSESTVSRIRTEHFPLTLESARPSHTSQYLCAVGVGGEKLFFGSGTQLSVL.

The sample holds many counts of this clonotype. The gene calls are TRBV12-3 or TRBV12-4 and TRBJ2-5; 9 bases match TRBD1. V gave up 6 bases and J gave up 5 bases; unmatched junction bases: 7. The CDR3 contains 14 residues. The CDR3 protein is CASRWTGEGETQYF. The DNA of the CDR3 is TGTGCCAGCAGATGGACAGGGGAGGGGGAGACCCAGTACTTC.

The rearrangement uses TRBV5-1 and TRBJ1-1; D gene unclear. The V end was cut by 0 bases, the J end by 5 bases, with 8 bases between. This CDR3 has 13 amino acids. Germline V lookup: CDR1 SGHRS, CDR2 YFSETQ. CDR3 coding DNA: TGCGCCAGCAGCTTGGAAGGGTGGACTGAAGCTTTCTTT. Protein sequence: CASSLEGWTEAFF. Full variable domain (missing parts from reference TRBV5-1 and TRBJ1-1): KAGVTQTPRYLIKTRGQQVTLSCSPISGHRSVSWYQQTPGQGLQFLFEYFSETQRNKGNFPGRFSGRQFSNSRSEMNVSTLELGDSALYLCASSLEGWTEAFFGQGTRLTVV.

This clonotype was found many times. The chain uses TRBV7-2 and TRBJ2-5; D may be TRBD1 (5 bases). CDR1 and CDR2 (germline): SGHTA, FQGNSA. The V gene lost 2 bases and the J gene lost 6 bases, with 22 bases spanning the gap. The CDR3 is made up of 17 amino acids. The CDR3 sequence is CASSLRGQGSFFQTQYF. The CDR3 DNA sequence: TGTGCCAGCAGCTTAAGGGGCCAGGGCAGTTTTTTCCAGACCCAGTACTTC.

This clonotype came up many times. The V and J genes are TRBV28 and TRBJ1-1; D is possibly TRBD1 (6 bases). The CDR3 is 12 residues long. Germline V gene data show CDR1 as MDHEN and CDR2 as SYDVKM. The V end was cut by 8 bases, the J end by 3 bases, with 10 bases between. This CDR3 reads CASGTKDTEAFF. For the CDR3, the DNA is TGTGCCAGCGGGACAAAGGACACTGAAGCTTTCTTT. The whole variable domain, remainder taken from reference TRBV28 and TRBJ1-1, is DVKVTQSSRYLVKRTGEKVFLECVQDMDHENMFWYRQDPGLGLRLIYFSYDVKMKEKGDIPEGYSVSREKKERFSLILESASTNQTSMYLCASGTKDTEAFFGQGTRLTVV.

This clonotype was observed a few times. The chain links TRBV20-1 to TRBJ2-1; no clear D gene. From germline, CDR1 is DFQATT and CDR2 SNEGSKA (reference sequence). CDR3 length: 13 residues. The V end lost 0 bases, the J end lost 8 bases, and 11 bases lay between the germline ends. The CDR3 loop is CSAREHRFHEQFF. The CDR3 region has the DNA TGCAGTGCTAGAGAACATCGGTTCCATGAGCAGTTCTTC.

The CDR3 DNA follows: TGTGCCAGCAGCCGGGAAGGGCGGGAGCAGTACTTC. It specifies CASSREGREQYF. V usage is TRBV3-1 and J usage is TRBJ2-7; D not resolved. CDR1 LGHDT and CDR2 YNNKEL come from the germline V gene (reference sequence). V lost 4 bases and J lost 7, with 11 bases in between. This CDR3 has 12 amino acids.

This clonotype was seen a handful of times. The chain combines TRBV6-2 or TRBV6-3 with TRBJ2-1, with D perhaps assigned TRBD1 or TRBD2 (5 bases each). Germline V gene lookup returns CDR1 MNHEY and CDR2 SVGEGT. CDR3 length: 14 residues. The V gene lost 8 bases and the J gene lost 7 bases, with 18 bases spanning the gap. CDR3 DNA: TGTGCCAGCGAGAGGATAGGGGCGGGTAATGAGCAGTTCTTC. Residues: CASERIGAGNEQFF.

This clonotype was counted ten times or more. The chain uses TRBV5-6 and TRBJ2-3; D not resolved. There are 11 residues in the CDR3. V shed 3 bases and J shed 6 bases, with 5 bases lying between them. In germline, CDR1 is SGHDT, CDR2 YYEEEE. CDR3 sequence: CASSWVDTQYF. The CDR3 bases are TGTGCCAGCAGCTGGGTGGATACGCAGTATTTT.

This clonotype was recorded a few times. The chain carries TRBV9 and TRBJ2-7; no firm D call. The CDR3 sequence is 12 residues long. Between the trimmed V and J ends, which lost 0 bases and 4 bases, there was a span of 5 bases. CDR1 and CDR2 (germline): SGDLS, YYNGEE. CDR3 coding DNA: TGTGCCAGCAGCGTAGACGGGTACGAGCAGTACTTC. This gives the protein CASSVDGYEQYF.

The chain couples TRBV6-5 to TRBJ1-1, with 9 bases that match TRBD1. Unmatched junction bases numbered 6, after V lost 4 bases and J lost 6 bases. Germline lookup yields CDR1 MNHEY and CDR2 SVGAGI. The CDR3 covers 14 residues. The CDR3 nucleotides are TGTGCCAGCAGTTCGGAGGACAGGGGTGCTGAAGCTTTCTTT. Translating gives CASSSEDRGAEAFF.

This clonotype was seen a few times. The genes are TRBV5-1 and TRBJ1-4; D is uncertain. Germline V lookup: CDR1 SGHRS, CDR2 YFSETQ. The CDR3 has 12 residues. The ends were cut back, 5 bases at V and 7 bases at J, with 9 bases in the middle. The CDR3 nucleotides read TGCGCCAGCAGGGATTCGCGTGAAAAACTGTTTTTT. This sequence encodes CASRDSREKLFF.

The rearrangement joins TRBV4-1 to TRBJ1-1; TRBD1 agrees at 10 bases. CDR1 and CDR2 (germline): MGHRA, YSYEKL. The ends lost 4 bases at V and 0 bases at J; junction bases unmatched: 5. The CDR3 runs 16 residues. The CDR3 bases are TGCGCCAGCAGCCGAGGACAGGGGGAGGTGAACACTGAAGCTTTCTTT. It codes for CASSRGQGEVNTEAFF.

The J gene is TRBJ1-2, the V gene TRBV5-1; 7 bases fit TRBD1. This CDR3 comprises 16 residues. Germline-derived CDR1 and CDR2 are SGHRS and YFSETQ. Losses at the gene ends were 3 bases for V and 2 bases for J; bases not matched to a gene: 10. This CDR3 is CASSSNPGQINYGYTF. For the CDR3, the DNA is TGCGCCAGCAGCTCAAATCCGGGACAGATAAACTATGGCTACACCTTC.

At least ten counts were recorded for this clonotype. The chain is built from TRBV6-5 and TRBJ1-1; a possible D gene is TRBD1 (6 bases). This CDR3 region has 16 residues. Germline V lookup: CDR1 MNHEY, CDR2 SVGAGI. Trimming pared 0 bases from V and 2 bases from J, leaving 13 bases between. The CDR3 coding sequence is TGTGCCAGCAGTTACTCCATACAGGGCGGAAACACTGAAGCTTTCTTT. Translation: CASSYSIQGGNTEAFF.

This clonotype was counted at least ten times. This chain uses TRBV11-2 with TRBJ2-7; D not certain. This CDR3 has 12 residues. Germline CDR1 reads SGHAT; CDR2 reads FQNNGV. The V end lost 4 bases, the J end lost 4 bases, and 8 bases lay between the germline ends. CDR3 DNA: TGTGCCAGCAGCTCCTCAGGTTACGAGCAGTACTTC. As protein: CASSSSGYEQYF.

In its sample, this clonotype was seen many times. The chain recombines TRBV20-1 with TRBJ2-7; perhaps TRBD2 as D (6 bases). This CDR3 is 13 amino acids long. The germline V and J ends were trimmed by 7 bases and 4 bases, with 17 bases remaining between them. The germline V gene encodes CDR1 DFQATT and CDR2 SNEGSKA (reference sequence). The CDR3 loop reads CSVRGGDLYEQYF. CDR3 bases: TGCAGTGTGAGAGGCGGGGATCTATACGAGCAGTACTTC.

In this sample, this clonotype turned up many times. The chain links TRBV6-2 or TRBV6-3 to TRBJ2-5; D is possibly TRBD1 (5 bases). This CDR3 spans 16 amino acids. V was shortened by 2 bases and J by 0 bases, with 13 bases between the two germline ends. Germline V gene data show CDR1 as MNHEY and CDR2 as SVGEGT. CDR3 DNA sequence: TGTGCCAGCAGTTACGTCAGGGAAACCAACCAAGAGACCCAGTACTTC. Residues: CASSYVRETNQETQYF.

The chain couples TRBV5-5 to TRBJ2-5; 9 bases are shared with TRBD1. This CDR3 has 17 residues. V gave up 0 bases and J gave up 4 bases; unmatched junction bases: 10. Looked up from germline, CDR1 is SGHKS and CDR2 is YYEKEE (reference sequence). In nucleotides, the CDR3 is TGTGCCAGCAGCTTGGGGACCTGGGACAGGGAGGTAGAGACCCAGTACTTC. Protein: CASSLGTWDREVETQYF. Looking up the rest from reference TRBV5-5 and TRBJ2-5 gives the full variable domain: DAGVTQSPTHLIKTRGQQVTLRCSPISGHKSVSWYQQVLGQGPQFIFQYYEKEERGRGNFPDRFSARQFPNYSSELNVNALLLGDSALYLCASSLGTWDREVETQYFGPGTRLLVL.

There are a few counts of this clonotype. The genes are TRBV20-1 and TRBJ2-7; 9 nucleotides align to TRBD2. This CDR3 has 12 residues. The germline V gene encodes CDR1 DFQATT and CDR2 SNEGSKA (reference sequence). V gave up 5 bases and J gave up 6 bases; unmatched junction bases: 5. Here the CDR3 DNA reads TGCAGTGCTGCCGAGGGACTAGCCGAGCAGTACGTC. Translating it yields CSAAEGLAEQYV.